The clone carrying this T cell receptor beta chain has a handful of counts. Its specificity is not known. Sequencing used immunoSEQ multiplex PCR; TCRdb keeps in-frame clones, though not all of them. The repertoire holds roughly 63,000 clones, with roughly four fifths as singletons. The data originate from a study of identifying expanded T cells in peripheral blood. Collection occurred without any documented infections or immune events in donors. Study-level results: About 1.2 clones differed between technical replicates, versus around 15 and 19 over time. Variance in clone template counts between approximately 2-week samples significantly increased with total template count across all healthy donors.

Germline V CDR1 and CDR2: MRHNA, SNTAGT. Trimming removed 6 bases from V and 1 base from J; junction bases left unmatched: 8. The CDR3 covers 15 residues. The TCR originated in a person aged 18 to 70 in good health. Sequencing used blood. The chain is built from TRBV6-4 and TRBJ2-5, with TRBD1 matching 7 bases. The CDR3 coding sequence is TGTGCCAGCAGCCAAACCCCAGGGGGCCAAGAGACCCAGTACTTC. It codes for CASSQTPGGQETQYF.